The sequence of this TCR beta chain was determined in a study of blood T cell repertoires in COVID-19. Study-level information: COVID-19 samples collected from the United States, Italy and Spain covered acute and convalescent phases. Sample material is recorded as cDNA or gDNA derived from T cells, B-cell-depleted T cells, or PBMCs.

Trimming stripped 0 bases from V and 0 bases from J, with 15 bases between. The CDR3 extends over 18 amino acids. Germline values: CDR1 SGHVS, CDR2 FQNEAQ. Original handling: Cell counts per sample came from amplifying reference gene primers. TCRdb keeps only in-frame clones here, not all; method: immunoSEQ multiplex PCR. From that table come the V and J calls and clone size; the DNA was used to work out D and trimming. Of approximately 170,000 clones in the sample, about 88% were seen once. The rearrangement links TRBV7-8 to TRBJ1-5, with D maybe TRBD1 (6 bases). This clonotype was obtained from a man younger than 45 with acute or convalescent COVID-19. What was sequenced was peripheral blood. In DNA form, the CDR3 reads TGTGCCAGCAGCTTAGCGAAGTGGACAGCCTATAGCAATCAGCCCCAGCATTTT. Its protein is CASSLAKWTAYSNQPQHF.